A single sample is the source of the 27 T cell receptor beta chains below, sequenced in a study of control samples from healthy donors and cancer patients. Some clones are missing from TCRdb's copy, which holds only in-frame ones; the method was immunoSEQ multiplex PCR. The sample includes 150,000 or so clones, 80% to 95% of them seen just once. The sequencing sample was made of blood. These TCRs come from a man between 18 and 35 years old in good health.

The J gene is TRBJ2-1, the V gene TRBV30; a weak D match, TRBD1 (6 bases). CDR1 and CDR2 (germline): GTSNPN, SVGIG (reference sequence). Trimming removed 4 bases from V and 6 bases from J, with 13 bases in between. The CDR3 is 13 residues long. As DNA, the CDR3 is TGTGCCTGGACTCAGGGGTATTTCAATGAGCAGTTCTTC. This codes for CAWTQGYFNEQFF.

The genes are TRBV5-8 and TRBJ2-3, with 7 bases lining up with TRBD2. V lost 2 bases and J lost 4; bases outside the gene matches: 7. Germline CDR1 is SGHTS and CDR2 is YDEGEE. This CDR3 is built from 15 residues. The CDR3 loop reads CASSFGPSGADTQYF. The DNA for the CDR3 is TGTGCCAGCAGCTTTGGGCCTAGCGGTGCAGATACGCAGTATTTT. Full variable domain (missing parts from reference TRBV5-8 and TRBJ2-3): EAGVTQSPTHLIKTRGQQATLRCSPISGHTSVYWYQQALGLGLQFLLWYDEGEERNRGNFPPRFSGRQFPNYSSELNVNALELEDSALYLCASSFGPSGADTQYFGPGTRLTVL.

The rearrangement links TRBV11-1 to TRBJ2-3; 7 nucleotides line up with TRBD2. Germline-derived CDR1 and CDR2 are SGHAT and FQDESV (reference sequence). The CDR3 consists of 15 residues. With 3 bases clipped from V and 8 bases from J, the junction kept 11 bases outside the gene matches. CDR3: CASSFVLAALGTQYF. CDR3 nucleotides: TGTGCCAGCAGCTTCGTCCTAGCGGCCCTGGGTACGCAGTATTTT. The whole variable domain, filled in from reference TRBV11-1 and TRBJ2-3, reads EAEVAQSPRYKITEKSQAVAFWCDPISGHATLYWYRQILGQGPELLVQFQDESVVDDSQLPKDRFSAERLKGVDSTLKIQPAELGDSAMYLCASSFVLAALGTQYFGPGTRLTVL.

The CDR3: CASSLALVDGETQYF. CDR3 sequence (DNA): TGTGCCAGCAGTTTGGCCCTTGTTGACGGGGAGACCCAGTACTTC. The chain joins TRBV28 to TRBJ2-5; D ambiguous. Looked up from germline, CDR1 is MDHEN and CDR2 is SYDVKM. V was trimmed by 3 bases and J by 5 bases, leaving 16 bases between them. The CDR3 has 15 residues.

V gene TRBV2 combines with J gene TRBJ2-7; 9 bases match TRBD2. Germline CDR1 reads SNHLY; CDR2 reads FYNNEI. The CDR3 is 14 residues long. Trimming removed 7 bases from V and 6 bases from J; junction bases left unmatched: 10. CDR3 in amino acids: CASIESGRLGEQYF. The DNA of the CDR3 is TGTGCCAGCATCGAAAGCGGGAGGTTAGGCGAGCAGTACTTC.

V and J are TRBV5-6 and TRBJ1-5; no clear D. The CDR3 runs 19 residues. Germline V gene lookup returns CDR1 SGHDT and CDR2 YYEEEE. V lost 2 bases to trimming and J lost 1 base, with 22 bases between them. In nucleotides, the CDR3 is TGTGCCAGCAGCTTTTCCCCGAGGGCGACAACAGAAAGCAATCAGCCCCAGCATTTT. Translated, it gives CASSFSPRATTESNQPQHF.

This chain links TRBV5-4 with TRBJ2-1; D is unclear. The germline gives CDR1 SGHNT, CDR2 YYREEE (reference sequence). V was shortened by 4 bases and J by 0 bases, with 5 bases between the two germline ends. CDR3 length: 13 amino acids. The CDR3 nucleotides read TGTGCCAGCAGCCTGTCCTCCTACAATGAGCAGTTCTTC. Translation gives CASSLSSYNEQFF.

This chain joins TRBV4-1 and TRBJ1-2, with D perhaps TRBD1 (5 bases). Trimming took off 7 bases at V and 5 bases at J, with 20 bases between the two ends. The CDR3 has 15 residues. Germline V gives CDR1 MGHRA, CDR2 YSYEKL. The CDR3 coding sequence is TGCGCCAGCACCCCAAGAAATACAGGAGTTTATGGCTACACCTTC. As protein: CASTPRNTGVYGYTF.

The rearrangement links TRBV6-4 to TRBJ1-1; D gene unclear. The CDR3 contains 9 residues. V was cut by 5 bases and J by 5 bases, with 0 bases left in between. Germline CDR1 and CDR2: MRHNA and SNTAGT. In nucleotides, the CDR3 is TGTGCCAGCAGTACTGAAGCTTTCTTT. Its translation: CASSTEAFF.

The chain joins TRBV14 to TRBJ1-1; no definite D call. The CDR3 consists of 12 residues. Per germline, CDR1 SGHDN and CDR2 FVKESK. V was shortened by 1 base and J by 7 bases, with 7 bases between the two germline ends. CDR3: CASSQVGYEAFF. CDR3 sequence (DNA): TGTGCCAGCAGCCAAGTGGGCTATGAAGCTTTCTTT.

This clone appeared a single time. For the CDR3, the DNA is TGTGCCAGTAGTCCCGCCGGGCTAGCGGGAGGGCCAGGGTATGAGCAGTTCTTC. Translated, it gives CASSPAGLAGGPGYEQFF. The chain recombines TRBV19 with TRBJ2-1, with TRBD2 matching 12 bases. The ends lost 5 bases at V and 8 bases at J; junction bases unmatched: 16. Germline loops: CDR1 LNHDA, CDR2 SQIVND (reference sequence). The length of the CDR3 is 18 residues.

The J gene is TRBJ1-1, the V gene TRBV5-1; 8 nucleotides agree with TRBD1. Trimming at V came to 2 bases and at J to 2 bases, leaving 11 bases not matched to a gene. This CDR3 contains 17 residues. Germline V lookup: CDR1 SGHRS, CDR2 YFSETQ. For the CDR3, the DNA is TGCGCCAGCAGCTTTAGAGCAGGGGGCGCGTATAACACTGAAGCTTTCTTT. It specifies CASSFRAGGAYNTEAFF.

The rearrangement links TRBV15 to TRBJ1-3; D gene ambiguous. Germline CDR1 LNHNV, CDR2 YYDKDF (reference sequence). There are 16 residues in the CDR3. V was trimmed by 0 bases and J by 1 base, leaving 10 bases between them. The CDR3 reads CATSRDGDSSGNTIYF. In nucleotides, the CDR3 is TGTGCCACCAGCAGAGATGGGGATTCGTCTGGAAACACCATATATTTT. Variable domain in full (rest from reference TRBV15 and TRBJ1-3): DAMVIQNPRYQVTQFGKPVTLSCSQTLNHNVMYWYQQKSSQAPKLLFHYYDKDFNNEADTPDNFQSRRPNTSFCFLDIRSPGLGDTAMYLCATSRDGDSSGNTIYFGEGSWLTVV.

CDR3 DNA: TGTGCCATCAACGACCTGGGGGCGAATTCACCCCTCCACTTT. As protein: CAINDLGANSPLHF. The chain recombines TRBV10-3 with TRBJ1-6; D may be TRBD1 (6 bases). The germline CDR1 and CDR2 sequences are ENHRY and SYGVKD. V was shortened by 7 bases and J by 7 bases, with 14 bases between the two germline ends. The CDR3 is made up of 14 amino acids.

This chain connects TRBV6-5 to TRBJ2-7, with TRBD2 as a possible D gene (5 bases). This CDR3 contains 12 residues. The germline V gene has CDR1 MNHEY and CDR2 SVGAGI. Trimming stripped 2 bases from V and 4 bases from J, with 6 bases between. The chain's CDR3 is CASSYTGYEQYF. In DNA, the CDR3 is TGTGCCAGCAGTTACACGGGATACGAGCAGTACTTC.

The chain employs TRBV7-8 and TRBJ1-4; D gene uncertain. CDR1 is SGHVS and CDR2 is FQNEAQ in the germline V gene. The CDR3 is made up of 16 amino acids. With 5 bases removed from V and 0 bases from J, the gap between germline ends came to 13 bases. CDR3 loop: CASSQPPASTNEKLFF. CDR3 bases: TGTGCCAGCAGCCAACCCCCAGCGTCAACTAATGAAAAACTGTTTTTT. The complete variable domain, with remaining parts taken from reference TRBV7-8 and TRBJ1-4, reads GAGVSQSPRYKVAKRGQDVALRCDPISGHVSLFWYQQALGQGPEFLTYFQNEAQLDKSGLPSDRFFAERPEGSVSTLKIQRTQQEDSAVYLCASSQPPASTNEKLFFGSGTQLSVL.

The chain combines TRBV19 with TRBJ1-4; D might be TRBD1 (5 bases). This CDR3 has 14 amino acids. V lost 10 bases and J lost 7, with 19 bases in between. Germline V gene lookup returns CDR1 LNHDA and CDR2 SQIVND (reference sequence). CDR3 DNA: TGTGCCACGCTGAGTGGGGGGACCCTTGAAAAACTGTTTTTT. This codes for CATLSGGTLEKLFF.

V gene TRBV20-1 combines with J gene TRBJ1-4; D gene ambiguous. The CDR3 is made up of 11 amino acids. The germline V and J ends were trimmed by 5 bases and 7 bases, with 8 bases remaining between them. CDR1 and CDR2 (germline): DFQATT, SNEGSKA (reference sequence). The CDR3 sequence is CSAAEIEKLFF. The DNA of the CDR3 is TGCAGTGCTGCCGAGATTGAAAAACTGTTTTTT.

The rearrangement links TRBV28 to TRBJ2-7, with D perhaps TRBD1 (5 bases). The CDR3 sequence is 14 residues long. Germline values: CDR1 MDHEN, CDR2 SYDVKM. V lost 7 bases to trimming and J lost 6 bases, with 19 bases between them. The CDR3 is CASISGPESGEQYF. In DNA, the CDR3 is TGTGCCAGCATTTCAGGGCCAGAAAGTGGCGAGCAGTACTTC.

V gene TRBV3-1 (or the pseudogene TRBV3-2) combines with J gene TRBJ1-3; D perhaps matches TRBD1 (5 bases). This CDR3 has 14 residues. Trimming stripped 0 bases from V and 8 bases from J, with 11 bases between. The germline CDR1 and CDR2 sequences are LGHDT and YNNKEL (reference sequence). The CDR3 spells CASSQESGVDTIYF. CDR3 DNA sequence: TGTGCCAGCAGCCAAGAATCGGGGGTGGACACCATATATTTT.

The CDR3 sequence: CASSQDPWGNSYNSPLHF. The CDR3 bases are TGCGCCAGCAGCCAAGATCCTTGGGGGAACTCCTATAATTCACCCCTCCACTTT. The gene calls are TRBV4-1 and TRBJ1-6; D may be TRBD1 (5 bases). The V end was cut by 0 bases, the J end by 0 bases, with 12 bases between. Germline-derived CDR1 and CDR2 are MGHRA and YSYEKL. The CDR3 loop spans 18 amino acids.

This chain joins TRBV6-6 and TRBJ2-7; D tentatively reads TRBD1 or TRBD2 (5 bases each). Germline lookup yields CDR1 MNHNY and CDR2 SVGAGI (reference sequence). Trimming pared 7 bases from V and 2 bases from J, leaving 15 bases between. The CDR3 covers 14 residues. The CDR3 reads CASTLGESPYEQYF. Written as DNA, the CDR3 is TGTGCCAGCACATTGGGGGAAAGCCCCTACGAGCAGTACTTC.

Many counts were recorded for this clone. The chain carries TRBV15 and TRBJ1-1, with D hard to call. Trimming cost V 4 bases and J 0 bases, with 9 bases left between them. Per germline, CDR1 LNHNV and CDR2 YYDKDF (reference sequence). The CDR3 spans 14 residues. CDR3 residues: CATSKQAMNTEAFF. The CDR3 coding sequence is TGTGCCACCAGCAAGCAGGCCATGAACACTGAAGCTTTCTTT.

CDR3: CSASKGRPYEQYF. CDR3 in DNA: TGCAGTGCTAGTAAGGGCCGACCCTACGAGCAGTACTTC. The chain is built from TRBV20-1 and TRBJ2-7; D remains ambiguous. This CDR3 region has 13 residues. The germline gives CDR1 DFQATT, CDR2 SNEGSKA (reference sequence). Trimming took off 3 bases at V and 2 bases at J, with 11 bases between the two ends.

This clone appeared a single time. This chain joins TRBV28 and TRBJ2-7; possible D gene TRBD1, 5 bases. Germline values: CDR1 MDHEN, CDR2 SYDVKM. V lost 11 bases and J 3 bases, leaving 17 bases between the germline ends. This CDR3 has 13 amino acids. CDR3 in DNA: TGTGCCCACGGAACCTTGGGGCTCTACGAGCAGTACTTC. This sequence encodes CAHGTLGLYEQYF. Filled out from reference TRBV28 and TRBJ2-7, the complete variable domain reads DVKVTQSSRYLVKRTGEKVFLECVQDMDHENMFWYRQDPGLGLRLIYFSYDVKMKEKGDIPEGYSVSREKKERFSLILESASTNQTSMYLCAHGTLGLYEQYFGPGTRLTVT.

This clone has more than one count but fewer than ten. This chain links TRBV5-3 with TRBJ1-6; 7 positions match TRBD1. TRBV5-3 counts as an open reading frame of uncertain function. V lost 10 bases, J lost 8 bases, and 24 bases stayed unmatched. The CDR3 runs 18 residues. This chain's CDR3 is CALRGPGETGSCYSPLHF. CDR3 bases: TGTGCCCTTAGGGGCCCAGGGGAGACAGGGTCCTGCTATTCACCCCTCCACTTT.

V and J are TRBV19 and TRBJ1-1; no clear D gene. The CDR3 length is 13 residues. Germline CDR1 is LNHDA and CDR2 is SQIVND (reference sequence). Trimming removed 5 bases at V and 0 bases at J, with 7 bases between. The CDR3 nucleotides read TGTGCCAGTAGTGTTACACTGAACACTGAAGCTTTCTTT. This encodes CASSVTLNTEAFF.